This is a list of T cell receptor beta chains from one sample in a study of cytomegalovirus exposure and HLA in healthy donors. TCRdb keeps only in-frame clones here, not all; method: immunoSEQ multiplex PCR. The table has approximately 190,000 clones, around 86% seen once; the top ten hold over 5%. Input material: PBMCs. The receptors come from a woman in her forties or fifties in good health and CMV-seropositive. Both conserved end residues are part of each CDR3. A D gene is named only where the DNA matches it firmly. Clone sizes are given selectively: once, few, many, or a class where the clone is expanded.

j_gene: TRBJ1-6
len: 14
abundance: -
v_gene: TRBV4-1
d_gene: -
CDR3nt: TGCGCCAGCAGCCAAGATCCCCAAAATTCACCCCTCCACTTT
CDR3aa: CASSQDPQNSPLHF

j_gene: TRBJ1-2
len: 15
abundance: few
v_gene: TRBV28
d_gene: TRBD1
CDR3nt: TGTGCCAGCAGGAGAGGGACAGAAGATTACTATGGCTACACCTTC
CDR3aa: CASRRGTEDYYGYTF

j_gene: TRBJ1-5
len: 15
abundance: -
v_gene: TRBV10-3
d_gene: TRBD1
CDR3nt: TGTGCCATCAGTCAACAGGGGAATAGCAATCAGCCCCAGCATTTT
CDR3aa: CAISQQGNSNQPQHF

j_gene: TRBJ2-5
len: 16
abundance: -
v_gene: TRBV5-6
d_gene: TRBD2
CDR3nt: TGTGCCAGCAGCTTGTACACTAGCGGGACGGGGGAGACCCAGTACTTC
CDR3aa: CASSLYTSGTGETQYF

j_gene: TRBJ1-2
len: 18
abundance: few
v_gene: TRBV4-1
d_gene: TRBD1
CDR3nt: TGCGCCAGCAGCCAAGGAATCCCAGGGGGTTACCCTATCGATGGCTACACCTTC
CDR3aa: CASSQGIPGGYPIDGYTF

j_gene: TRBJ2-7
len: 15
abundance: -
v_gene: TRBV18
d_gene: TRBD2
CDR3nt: TGTGCCAGCTCACCTTTAGCGGGAGGGAGGTACGAGCAGTACTTC
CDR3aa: CASSPLAGGRYEQYF

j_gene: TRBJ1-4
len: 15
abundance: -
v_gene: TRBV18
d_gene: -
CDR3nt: TGTGCCAGCTCACCAGGGGAGTCTCCCCCCGAAAAACTGTTTTTT
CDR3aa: CASSPGESPPEKLFF

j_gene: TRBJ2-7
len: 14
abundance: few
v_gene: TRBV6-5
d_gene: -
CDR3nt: TGTGCCAGCAGTTATTCGGGACTCTTCTACGAGCAGTACTTC
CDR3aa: CASSYSGLFYEQYF

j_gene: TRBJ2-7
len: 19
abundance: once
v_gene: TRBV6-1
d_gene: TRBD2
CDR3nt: TGTGCCAGCAGTGAAGCGGGGTCACTAGCGGGAGGGTGGGCCTACGAGCAGTACTTC
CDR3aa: CASSEAGSLAGGWAYEQYF

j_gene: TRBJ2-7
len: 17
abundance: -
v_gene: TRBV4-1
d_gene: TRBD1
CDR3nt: TGCGCCAGCAGCCTATCCATGGGACAGGGGCCGTCCTACGAGCAGTACTTC
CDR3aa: CASSLSMGQGPSYEQYF

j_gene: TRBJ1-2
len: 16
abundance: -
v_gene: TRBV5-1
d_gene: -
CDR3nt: TGCGCCACCCTTGTCGCGGTAGAGTACTCTAACTATGGCTACACCTTC
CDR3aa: CATLVAVEYSNYGYTF

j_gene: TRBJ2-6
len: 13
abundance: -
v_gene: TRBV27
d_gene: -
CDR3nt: TGTGCCAGCAGCTTCTCTGGGGCCAACGTCCTGACTTTC
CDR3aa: CASSFSGANVLTF

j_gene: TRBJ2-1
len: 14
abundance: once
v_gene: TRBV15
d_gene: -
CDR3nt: TGTGCCACCAGCACTGGGACATTCTACAATGAGCAGTTCTTC
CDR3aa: CATSTGTFYNEQFF

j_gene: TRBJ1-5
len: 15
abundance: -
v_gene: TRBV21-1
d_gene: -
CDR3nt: TGTGCCAGCAGCCCCGTCGAGGGTCTTGAACAGCCCCAGCATTTT
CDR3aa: CASSPVEGLEQPQHF

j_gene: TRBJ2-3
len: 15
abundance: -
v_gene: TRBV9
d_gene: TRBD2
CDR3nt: TGTGCCAGCAGCGCCCTAGCGGCTAAGACAGATACGCAGTATTTT
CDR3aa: CASSALAAKTDTQYF

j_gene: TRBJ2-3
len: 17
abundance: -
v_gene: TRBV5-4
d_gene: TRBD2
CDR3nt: TGTGCCAGCAGCGATGGGACTAGCGGGAAAGCGACAGATACGCAGTATTTT
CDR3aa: CASSDGTSGKATDTQYF

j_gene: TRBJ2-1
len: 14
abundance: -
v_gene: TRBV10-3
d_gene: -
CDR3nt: TGTGCCACCGCATTGGGGGGAATCTACAATGAGCAGTTCTTC
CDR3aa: CATALGGIYNEQFF

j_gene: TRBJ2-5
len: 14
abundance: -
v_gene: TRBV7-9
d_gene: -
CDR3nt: TGTGCCAGCAGCTTAGGGTCAGCGGGAGAGACCCAGTACTTC
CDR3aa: CASSLGSAGETQYF

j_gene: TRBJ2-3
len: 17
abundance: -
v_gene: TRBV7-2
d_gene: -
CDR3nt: TGTGCCAGCAGCACTCCCCTCGGAGGGGGGGCTCGCGATACGCAGTATTTT
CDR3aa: CASSTPLGGGARDTQYF

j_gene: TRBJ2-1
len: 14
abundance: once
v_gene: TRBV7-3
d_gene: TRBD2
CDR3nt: TGTGCCAGCAGCTTACGACTAGCGGGGGATGAGCAGTTCTTC
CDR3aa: CASSLRLAGDEQFF

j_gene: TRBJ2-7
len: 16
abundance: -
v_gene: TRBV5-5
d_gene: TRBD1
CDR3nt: TGTGCCAGCAGCTTGGACCACGGGACAGGGGTCCACGAGCAGTACTTC
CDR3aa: CASSLDHGTGVHEQYF

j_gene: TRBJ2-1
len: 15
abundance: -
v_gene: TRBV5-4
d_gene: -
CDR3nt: TGTGCCAGCAGACCTACCTTATCCCAGCGAGGTGAGCAGTTCTTC
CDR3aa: CASRPTLSQRGEQFF

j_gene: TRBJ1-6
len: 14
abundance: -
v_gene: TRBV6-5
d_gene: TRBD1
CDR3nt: TGTGCCAGCCGGGACAGGGTAGAAAATTCACCCCTCCACTTT
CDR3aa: CASRDRVENSPLHF

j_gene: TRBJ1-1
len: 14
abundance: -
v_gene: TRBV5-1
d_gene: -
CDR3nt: TGCGCCAGCAGCTTGGCTGGCCCGAACACTGAAGCTTTCTTT
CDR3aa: CASSLAGPNTEAFF

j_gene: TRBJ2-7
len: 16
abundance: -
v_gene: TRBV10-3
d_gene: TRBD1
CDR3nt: TGTGCCAAACTTTGTTGGCAGGGGGCTTCGGCGTACGAGCAGTACTTC
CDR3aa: CAKLCWQGASAYEQYF

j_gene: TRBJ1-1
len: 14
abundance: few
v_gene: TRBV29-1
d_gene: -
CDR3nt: TGCAGCGTTGAAGATCGCGGGGGCTTGAGTGAAGCTTTCTTT
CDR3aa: CSVEDRGGLSEAFF

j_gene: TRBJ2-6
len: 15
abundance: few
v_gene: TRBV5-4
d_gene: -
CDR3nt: TGTGCCAGCAGCTCCGGGTCCTTTGGGGCCAACGGCCTGACTTTC
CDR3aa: CASSSGSFGANGLTF

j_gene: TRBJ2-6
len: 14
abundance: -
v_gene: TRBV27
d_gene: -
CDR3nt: TGTGCCAGCAGTCCCGCCGGGGGGGCCAACGTCCTGACTTTC
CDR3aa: CASSPAGGANVLTF

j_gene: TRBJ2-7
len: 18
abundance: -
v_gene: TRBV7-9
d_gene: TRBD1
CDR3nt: TGTGCCAGCAGCTTAGACCCAGGGGGCGCGGAAGGGGGCTACGAGCAGTACTTC
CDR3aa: CASSLDPGGAEGGYEQYF

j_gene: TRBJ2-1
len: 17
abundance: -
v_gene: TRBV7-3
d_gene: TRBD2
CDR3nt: TGTGCCAGCAGCTTAACGCGGGTTAGCGGGGCCTACAATGAGCAGTTCTTC
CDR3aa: CASSLTRVSGAYNEQFF

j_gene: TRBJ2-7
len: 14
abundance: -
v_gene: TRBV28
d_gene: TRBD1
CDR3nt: TGTGCCAGCAGTCACTCAGGGGGAATCTACGAGCAGTACTTC
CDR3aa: CASSHSGGIYEQYF

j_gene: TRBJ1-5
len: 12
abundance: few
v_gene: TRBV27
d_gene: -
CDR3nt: TGTGCCAGCAGTTCAGGAGGGCAGCCCCAGCATTTT
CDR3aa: CASSSGGQPQHF

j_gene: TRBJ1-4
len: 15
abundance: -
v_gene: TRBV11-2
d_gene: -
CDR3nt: TGTGCCAGCAGCTTAAGCATAGGCGGGGGTGAAAAACTGTTTTTT
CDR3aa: CASSLSIGGGEKLFF

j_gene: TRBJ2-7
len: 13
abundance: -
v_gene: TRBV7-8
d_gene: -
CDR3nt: TGTGCCAGCAGCTTTACAGATTCCTACGAGCAGTACTTC
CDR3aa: CASSFTDSYEQYF

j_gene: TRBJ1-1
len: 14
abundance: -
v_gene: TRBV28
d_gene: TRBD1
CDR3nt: TGTGCCAGCAGACCCGGACAGGGGGCCACTGAAGCTTTCTTT
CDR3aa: CASRPGQGATEAFF

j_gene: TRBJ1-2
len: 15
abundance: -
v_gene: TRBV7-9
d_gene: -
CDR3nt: TGTGCCAGCAGGACTACAGAGGCGGCAAGCTATGGCTACACCTTC
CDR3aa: CASRTTEAASYGYTF